The T cell receptor beta chain under discussion was sequenced for a study of cytomegalovirus exposure and HLA in healthy donors. Study results and caveats: In a later analysis, a missense DCLRE1C variant was linked to TCR beta V- and J-gene trimming. Only CMV serostatus was available as immune exposure information.

CDR1 and CDR2 from the germline V gene are SEHNR and FQNEAQ (reference sequence). This CDR3 is 16 amino acids long. The ends lost 7 bases at V and 1 base at J; junction bases unmatched: 12. The primer mix had 60 Vbeta and 13 Jbeta primers. The method was immunoSEQ multiplex PCR; TCRdb's version includes in-frame clones alone and lacks a portion of them. The sample records roughly 45,000 clones, around three quarters being singletons. A note on this clone: Its antigen is undetermined.

V gene TRBV7-9 combines with J gene TRBJ1-1; the match to TRBD1 covers 7 bases. The TCR comes from a man aged 30-40 years in good health and CMV-seronegative. The sample consisted of PBMCs. The CDR3 bases are TGTGCCAGCACCCCGGAGACAGGGTTTGCGAACACTGAAGCTTTCTTT. Amino acids: CASTPETGFANTEAFF.